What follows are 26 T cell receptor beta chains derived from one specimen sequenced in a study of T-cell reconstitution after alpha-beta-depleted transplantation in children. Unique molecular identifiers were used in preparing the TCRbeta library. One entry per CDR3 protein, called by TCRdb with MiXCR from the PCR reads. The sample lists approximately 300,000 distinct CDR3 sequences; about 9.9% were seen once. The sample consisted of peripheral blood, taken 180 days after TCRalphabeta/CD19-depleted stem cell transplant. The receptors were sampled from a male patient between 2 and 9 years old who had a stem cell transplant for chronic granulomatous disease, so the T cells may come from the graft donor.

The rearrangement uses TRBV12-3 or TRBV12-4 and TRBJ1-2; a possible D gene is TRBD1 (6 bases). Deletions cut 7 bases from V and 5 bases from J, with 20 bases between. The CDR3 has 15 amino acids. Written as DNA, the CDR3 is TGTGCCAGCACCAACCCGGGCAGGGGATTTTATGGCTACACCTTC. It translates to CASTNPGRGFYGYTF.

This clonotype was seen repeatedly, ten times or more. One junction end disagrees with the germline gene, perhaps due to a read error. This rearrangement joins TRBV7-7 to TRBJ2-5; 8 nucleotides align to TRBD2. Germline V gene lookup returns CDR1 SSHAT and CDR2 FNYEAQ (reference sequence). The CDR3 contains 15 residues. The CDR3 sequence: CASSLPGGPEETQYF. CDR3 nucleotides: TGTGCTAGCAGCTTACCGGGGGGGCCGGAGGAGACCCAGTACTTC. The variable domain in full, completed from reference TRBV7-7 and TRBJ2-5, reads GAGVSQSPRYKVTKRGQDVTLRCDPISSHATLYWYQQALGQGPEFLTYFNYEAQPDKSGLPSDRFSAERPEGSISTLTIQRTEQRDSAMYRCASSLPGGPEETQYFGPGTRLLVL.

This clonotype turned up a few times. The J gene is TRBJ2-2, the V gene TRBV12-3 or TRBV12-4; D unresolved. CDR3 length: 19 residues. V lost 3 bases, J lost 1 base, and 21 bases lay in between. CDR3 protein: CASSFERRLAPLNTGELFF. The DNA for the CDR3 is TGTGCCAGCAGTTTTGAAAGACGATTGGCCCCCTTGAACACCGGGGAGCTGTTTTTT.

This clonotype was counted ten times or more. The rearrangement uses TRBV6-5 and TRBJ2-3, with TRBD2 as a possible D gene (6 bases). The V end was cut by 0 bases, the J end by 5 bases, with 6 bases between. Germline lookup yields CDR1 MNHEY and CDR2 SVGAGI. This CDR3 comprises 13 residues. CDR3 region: CASSYSEGDTQYF. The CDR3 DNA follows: TGTGCCAGCAGTTACTCGGAGGGAGATACGCAGTATTTT.

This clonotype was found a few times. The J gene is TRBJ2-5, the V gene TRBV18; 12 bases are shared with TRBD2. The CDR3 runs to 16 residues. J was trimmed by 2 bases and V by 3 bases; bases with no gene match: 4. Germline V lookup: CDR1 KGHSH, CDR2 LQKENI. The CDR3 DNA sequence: TGTGCCAGCTCACCTGGGACTAGCGGGTCGCAAGAGACCCAGTACTTC. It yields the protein CASSPGTSGSQETQYF.

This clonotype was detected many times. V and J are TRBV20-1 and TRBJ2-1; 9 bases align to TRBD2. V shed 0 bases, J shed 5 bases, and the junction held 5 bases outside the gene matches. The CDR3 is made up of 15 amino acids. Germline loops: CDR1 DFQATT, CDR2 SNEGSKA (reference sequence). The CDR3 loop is CSARELAGANNEQFF. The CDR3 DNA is TGCAGTGCTAGAGAACTAGCGGGTGCCAACAATGAGCAGTTCTTC.

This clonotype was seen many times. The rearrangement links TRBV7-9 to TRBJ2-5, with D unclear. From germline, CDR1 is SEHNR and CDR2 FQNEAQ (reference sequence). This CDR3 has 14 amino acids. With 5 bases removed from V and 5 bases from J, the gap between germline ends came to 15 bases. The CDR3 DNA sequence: TGTGCCAGCAGCCCACCGTTGGGGTCGGAGACCCAGTACTTC. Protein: CASSPPLGSETQYF.

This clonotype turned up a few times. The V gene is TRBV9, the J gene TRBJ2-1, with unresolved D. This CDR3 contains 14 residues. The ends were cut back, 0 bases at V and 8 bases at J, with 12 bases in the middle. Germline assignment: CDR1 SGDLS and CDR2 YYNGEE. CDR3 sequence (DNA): TGTGCCAGCAGCGTAGGCCCCCTGAAGCATGAGCAGTTCTTC. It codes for CASSVGPLKHEQFF.

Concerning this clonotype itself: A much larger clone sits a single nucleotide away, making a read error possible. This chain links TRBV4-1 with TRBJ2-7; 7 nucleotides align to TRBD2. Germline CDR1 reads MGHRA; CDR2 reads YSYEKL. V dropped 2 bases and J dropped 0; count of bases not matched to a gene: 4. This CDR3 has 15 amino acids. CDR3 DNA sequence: TGCGCCAGCAGCCAACTCCGGGACTACTCCTACGAGCAGTACTTC. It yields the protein CASSQLRDYSYEQYF.

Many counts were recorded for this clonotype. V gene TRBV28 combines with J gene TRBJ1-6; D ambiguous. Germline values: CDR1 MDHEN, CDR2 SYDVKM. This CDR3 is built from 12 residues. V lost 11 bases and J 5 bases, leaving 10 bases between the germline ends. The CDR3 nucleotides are TGTGCCTGTACAGAGAATAATTCACCCCTCCACTTT. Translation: CACTENNSPLHF.

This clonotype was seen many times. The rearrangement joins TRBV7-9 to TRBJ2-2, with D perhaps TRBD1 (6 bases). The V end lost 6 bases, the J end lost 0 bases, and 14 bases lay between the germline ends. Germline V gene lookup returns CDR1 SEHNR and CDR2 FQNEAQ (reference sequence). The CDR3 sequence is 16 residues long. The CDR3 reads CASSPFGTPNTGELFF. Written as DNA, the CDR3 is TGTGCCAGCAGTCCATTCGGGACACCGAACACCGGGGAGCTGTTTTTT.

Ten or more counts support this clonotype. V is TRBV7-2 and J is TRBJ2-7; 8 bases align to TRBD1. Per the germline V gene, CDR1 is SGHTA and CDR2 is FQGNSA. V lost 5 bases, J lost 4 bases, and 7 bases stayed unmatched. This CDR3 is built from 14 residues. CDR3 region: CASSPGQGGYEQYF. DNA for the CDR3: TGTGCCAGCAGCCCCGGACAGGGTGGGTACGAGCAGTACTTC.

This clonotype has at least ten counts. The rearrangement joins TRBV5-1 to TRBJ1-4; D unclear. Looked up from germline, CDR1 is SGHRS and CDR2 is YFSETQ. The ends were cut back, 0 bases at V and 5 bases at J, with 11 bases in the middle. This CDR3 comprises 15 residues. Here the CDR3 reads CASSLARAENEKLFF. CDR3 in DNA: TGCGCCAGCAGCTTGGCCCGGGCAGAGAATGAAAAACTGTTTTTT.

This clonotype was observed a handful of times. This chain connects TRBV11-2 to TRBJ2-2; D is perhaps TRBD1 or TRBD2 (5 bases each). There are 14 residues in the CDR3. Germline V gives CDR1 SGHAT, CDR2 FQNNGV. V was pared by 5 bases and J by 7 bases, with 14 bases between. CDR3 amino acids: CASSPGQAGGELFF. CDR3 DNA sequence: TGTGCCAGCAGCCCGGGGCAGGCCGGCGGGGAGCTGTTTTTT.

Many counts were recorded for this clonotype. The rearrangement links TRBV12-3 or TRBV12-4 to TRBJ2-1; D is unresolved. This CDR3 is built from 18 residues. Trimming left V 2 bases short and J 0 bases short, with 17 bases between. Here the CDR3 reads CASSLRLPLTSSYNEQFF. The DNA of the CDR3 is TGTGCCAGCAGTTTAAGACTTCCCCTCACCAGCTCCTACAATGAGCAGTTCTTC.

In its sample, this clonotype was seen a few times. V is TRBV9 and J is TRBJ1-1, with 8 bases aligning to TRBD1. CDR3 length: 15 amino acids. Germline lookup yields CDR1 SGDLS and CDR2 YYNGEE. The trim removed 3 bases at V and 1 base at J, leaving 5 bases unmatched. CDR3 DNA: TGTGCCAGCAGCGAAGGGACAGGAGCGAACACTGAAGCTTTCTTT. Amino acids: CASSEGTGANTEAFF.

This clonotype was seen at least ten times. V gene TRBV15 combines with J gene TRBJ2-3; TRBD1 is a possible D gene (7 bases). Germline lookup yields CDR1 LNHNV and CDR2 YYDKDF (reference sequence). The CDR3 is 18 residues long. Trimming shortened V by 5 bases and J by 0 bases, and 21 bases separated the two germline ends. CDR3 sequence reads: CATSGYRGAGISTDTQYF. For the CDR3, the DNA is TGTGCCACCAGCGGATACAGGGGTGCGGGGATTAGCACAGATACGCAGTATTTT.

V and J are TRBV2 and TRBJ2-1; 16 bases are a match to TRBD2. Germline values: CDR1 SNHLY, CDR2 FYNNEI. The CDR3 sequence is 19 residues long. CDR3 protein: CTFCLSRGLAGGPYNEQFF. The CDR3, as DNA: TGTACCTTCTGTTTATCGCGGGGACTAGCGGGAGGGCCCTACAATGAGCAGTTCTTC.

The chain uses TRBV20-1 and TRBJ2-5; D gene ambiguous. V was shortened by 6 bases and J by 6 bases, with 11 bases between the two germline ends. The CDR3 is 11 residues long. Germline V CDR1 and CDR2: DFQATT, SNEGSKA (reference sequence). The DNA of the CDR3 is TGCAGTGCCCCACCGCAAAAGACCCAGTACTTC. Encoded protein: CSAPPQKTQYF.

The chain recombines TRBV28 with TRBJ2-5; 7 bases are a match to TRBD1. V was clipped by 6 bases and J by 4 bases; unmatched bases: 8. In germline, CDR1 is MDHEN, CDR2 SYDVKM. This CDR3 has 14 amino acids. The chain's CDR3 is CASRDNRGGETQYF. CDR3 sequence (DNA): TGTGCCAGCAGAGATAACAGGGGCGGAGAGACCCAGTACTTC.

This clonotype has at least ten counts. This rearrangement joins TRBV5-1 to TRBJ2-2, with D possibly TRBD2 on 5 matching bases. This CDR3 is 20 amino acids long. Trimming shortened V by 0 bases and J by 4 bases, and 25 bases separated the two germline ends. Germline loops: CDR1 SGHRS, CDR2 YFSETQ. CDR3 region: CASSLALKAVTLKSTGELFF. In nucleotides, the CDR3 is TGCGCCAGCAGCTTGGCCCTCAAAGCGGTGACTTTAAAGAGCACCGGGGAGCTGTTTTTT.

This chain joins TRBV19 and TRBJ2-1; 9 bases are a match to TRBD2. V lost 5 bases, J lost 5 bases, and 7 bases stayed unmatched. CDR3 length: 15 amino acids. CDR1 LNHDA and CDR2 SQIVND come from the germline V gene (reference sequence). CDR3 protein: CASSPKTSGDNEQFF. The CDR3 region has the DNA TGTGCCAGTAGTCCGAAGACTAGCGGAGACAATGAGCAGTTCTTC.

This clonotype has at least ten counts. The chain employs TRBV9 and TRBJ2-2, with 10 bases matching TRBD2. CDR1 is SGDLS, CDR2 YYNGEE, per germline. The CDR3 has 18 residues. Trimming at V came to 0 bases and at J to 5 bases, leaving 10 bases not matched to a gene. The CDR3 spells CASSVGQRGGIRTGELFF. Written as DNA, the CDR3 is TGTGCCAGCAGCGTAGGGCAGCGGGGGGGCATTAGGACCGGGGAGCTGTTTTTT.

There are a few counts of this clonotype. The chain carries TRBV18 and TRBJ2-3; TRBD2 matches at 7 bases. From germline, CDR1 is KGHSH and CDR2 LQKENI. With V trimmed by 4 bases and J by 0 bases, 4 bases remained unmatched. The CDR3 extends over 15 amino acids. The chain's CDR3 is CASSRLAPSTDTQYF. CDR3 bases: TGTGCCAGCTCACGACTAGCCCCAAGCACAGATACGCAGTATTTT. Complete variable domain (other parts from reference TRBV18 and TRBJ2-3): NAGVMQNPRHLVRRRGQEARLRCSPMKGHSHVYWYRQLPEEGLKFMVYLQKENIIDESGMPKERFSAEFPKEGPSILRIQQVVRGDSAAYFCASSRLAPSTDTQYFGPGTRLTVL.

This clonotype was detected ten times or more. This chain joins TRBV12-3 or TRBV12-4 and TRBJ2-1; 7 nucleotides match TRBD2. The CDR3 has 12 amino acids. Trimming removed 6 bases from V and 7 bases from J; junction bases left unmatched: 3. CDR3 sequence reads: CASSRRGNEQFF. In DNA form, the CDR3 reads TGTGCCAGCAGCCGGCGGGGGAATGAGCAGTTCTTC.

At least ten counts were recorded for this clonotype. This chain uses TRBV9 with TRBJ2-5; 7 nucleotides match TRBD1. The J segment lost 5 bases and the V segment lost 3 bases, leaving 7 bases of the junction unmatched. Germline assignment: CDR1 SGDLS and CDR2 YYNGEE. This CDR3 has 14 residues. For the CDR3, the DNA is TGTGCCAGCAGCGCCAGACAGGGCGGGGAGACCCAGTACTTC. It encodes CASSARQGGETQYF.